Each of the 2 T cell receptor beta chains below was sequenced from the same sample in a study of CD8 T cells in Susac syndrome. cDNA came from approximately 0.5 to 1 ug RNA primed by random hexamers. Each CDR3 protein is one row after TCRdb ran MiXCR on the immunoSEQ multiplex PCR reads. This sample carries approximately 260,000 distinct CDR3 sequences, about 96% of them seen once, and the ten largest clones take approximately 0.094%. Material for sequencing was CD4+ T cells from PBMCs. These TCRs come from a human donor with Susac syndrome.

J is TRBJ2-7 and V is TRBV29-1; D is perhaps TRBD1 (6 bases). V was shortened by 4 bases and J by 2 bases, with 12 bases between the two germline ends. CDR3 length: 13 amino acids. Germline CDR1 is SQVTM and CDR2 is ANQGSEA. The CDR3 loop is CSVGGQFPYEQYF. CDR3 nucleotide sequence: TGCAGCGTTGGAGGACAGTTCCCCTACGAGCAGTACTTC.

This clonotype has just one count. This rearrangement joins TRBV19 to TRBJ2-1; possibly TRBD2 for D (7 bases). This CDR3 comprises 11 residues. V lost 4 bases and J lost 16, with 14 bases in between. Germline V gene data show CDR1 as LNHDA and CDR2 as SQIVND (reference sequence). CDR3 coding DNA: TGTGCCAGTAGTAACAGGGAGGGATCTTTCTTC. Its protein is CASSNREGSFF.